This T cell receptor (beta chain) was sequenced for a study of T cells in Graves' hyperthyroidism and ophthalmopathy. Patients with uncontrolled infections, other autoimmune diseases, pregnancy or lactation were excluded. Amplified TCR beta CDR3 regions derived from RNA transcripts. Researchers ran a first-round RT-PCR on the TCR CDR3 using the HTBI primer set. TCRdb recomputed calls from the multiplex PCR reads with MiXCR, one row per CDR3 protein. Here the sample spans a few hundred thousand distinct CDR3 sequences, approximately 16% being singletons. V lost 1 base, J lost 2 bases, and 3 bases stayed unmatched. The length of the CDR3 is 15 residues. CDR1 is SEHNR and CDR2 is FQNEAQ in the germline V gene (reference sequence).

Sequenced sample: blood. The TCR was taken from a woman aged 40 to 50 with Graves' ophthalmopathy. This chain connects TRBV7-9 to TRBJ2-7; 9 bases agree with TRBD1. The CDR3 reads CASSLGDREPYEQYF. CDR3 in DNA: TGTGCCAGCAGCTTAGGGGACAGGGAACCCTACGAGCAGTACTTC.